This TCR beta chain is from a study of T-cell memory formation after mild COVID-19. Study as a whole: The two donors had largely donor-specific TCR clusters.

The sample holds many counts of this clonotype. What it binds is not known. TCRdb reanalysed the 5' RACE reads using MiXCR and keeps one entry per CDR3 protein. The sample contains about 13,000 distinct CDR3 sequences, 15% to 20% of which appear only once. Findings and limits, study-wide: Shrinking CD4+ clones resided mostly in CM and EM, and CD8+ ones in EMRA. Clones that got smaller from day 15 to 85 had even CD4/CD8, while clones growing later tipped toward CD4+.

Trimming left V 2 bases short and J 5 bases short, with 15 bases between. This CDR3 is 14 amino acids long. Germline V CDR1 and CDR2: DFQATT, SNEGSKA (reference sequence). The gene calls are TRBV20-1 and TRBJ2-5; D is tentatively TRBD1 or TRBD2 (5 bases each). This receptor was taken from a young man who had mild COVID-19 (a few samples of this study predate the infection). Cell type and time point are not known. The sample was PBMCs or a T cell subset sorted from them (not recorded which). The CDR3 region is CSARIPGTGETQYF. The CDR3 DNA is TGCAGTGCTAGAATCCCGGGGACGGGGGAGACCCAGTACTTC.